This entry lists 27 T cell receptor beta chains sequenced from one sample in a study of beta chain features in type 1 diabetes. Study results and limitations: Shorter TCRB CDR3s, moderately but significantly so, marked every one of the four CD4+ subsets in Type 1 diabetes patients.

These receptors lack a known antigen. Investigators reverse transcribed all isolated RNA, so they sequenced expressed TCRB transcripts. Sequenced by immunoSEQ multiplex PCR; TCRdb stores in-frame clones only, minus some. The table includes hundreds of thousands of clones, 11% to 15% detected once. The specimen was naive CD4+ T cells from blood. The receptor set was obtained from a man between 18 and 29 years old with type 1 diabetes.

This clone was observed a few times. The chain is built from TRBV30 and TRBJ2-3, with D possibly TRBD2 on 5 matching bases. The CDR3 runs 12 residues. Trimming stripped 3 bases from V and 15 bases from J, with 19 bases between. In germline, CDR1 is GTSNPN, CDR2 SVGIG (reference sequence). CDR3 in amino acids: CAWRGSGIRKYF. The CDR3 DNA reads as TGTGCCTGGAGGGGGTCCGGGATTCGGAAATATTTT.

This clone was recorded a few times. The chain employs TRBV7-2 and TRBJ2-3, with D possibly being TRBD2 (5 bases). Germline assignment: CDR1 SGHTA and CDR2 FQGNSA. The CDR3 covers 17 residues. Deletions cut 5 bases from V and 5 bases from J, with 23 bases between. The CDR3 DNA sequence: TGTGCCAGCAGCCCTACGGGATTAGCGAGGTGGGAAGATACGCAGTATTTT. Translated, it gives CASSPTGLARWEDTQYF.

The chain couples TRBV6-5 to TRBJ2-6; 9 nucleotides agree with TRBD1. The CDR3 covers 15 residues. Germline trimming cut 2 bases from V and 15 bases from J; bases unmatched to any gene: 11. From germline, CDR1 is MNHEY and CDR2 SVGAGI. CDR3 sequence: CASSYQGTGPVPLTF. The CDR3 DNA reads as TGTGCCAGCAGTTACCAAGGGACAGGGCCCGTACCCCTGACTTTC.

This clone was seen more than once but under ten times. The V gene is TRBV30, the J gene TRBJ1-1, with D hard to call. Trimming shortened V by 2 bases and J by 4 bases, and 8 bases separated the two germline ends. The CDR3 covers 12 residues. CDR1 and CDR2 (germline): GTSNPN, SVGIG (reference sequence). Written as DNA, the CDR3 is TGTGCCTGGAGTAAAAGGTCCACTGAAGCTTTCTTT. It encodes CAWSKRSTEAFF.

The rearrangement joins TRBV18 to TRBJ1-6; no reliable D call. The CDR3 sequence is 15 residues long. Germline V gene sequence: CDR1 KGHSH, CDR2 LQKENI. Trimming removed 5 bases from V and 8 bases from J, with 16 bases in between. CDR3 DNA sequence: TGTGCCAGCTCAAGGACGAACGGGGTGGATTCACCCCTCCACTTT. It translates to CASSRTNGVDSPLHF.

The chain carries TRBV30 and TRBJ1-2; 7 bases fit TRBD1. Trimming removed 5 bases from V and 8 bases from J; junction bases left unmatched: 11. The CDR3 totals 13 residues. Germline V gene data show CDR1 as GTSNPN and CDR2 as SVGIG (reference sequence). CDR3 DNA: TGTGCCTGGGGACCCACAGGGGAGGGAGGCTACACCTTC. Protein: CAWGPTGEGGYTF. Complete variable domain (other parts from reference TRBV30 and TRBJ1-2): SQTIHQWPATLVQPVGSPLSLECTVEGTSNPNLYWYRQAAGRGLQLLFYSVGIGQISSEVPQNLSASRPQDRQFILSSKKLLLSDSGFYLCAWGPTGEGGYTFGSGTRLTVV.

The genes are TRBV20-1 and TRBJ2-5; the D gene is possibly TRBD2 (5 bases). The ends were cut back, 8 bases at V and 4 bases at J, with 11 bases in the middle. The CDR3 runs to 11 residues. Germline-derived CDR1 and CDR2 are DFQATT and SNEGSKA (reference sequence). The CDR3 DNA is TGCAGTCGGAACGGGGTAGAGACCCAGTACTTC. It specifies CSRNGVETQYF.

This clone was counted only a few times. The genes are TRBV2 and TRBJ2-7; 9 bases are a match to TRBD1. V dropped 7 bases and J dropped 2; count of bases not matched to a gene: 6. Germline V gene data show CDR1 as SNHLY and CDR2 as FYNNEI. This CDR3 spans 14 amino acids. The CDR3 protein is CASTRDRATYEQYF. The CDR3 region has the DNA TGTGCCAGCACGAGGGACAGGGCAACCTACGAGCAGTACTTC.

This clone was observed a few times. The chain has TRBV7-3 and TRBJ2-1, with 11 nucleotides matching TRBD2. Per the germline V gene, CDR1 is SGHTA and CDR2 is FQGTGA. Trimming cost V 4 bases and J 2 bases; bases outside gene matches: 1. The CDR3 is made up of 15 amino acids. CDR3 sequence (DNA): TGTGCCAGCAGCTCTAGCGGGGGGACCTACAATGAGCAGTTCTTC. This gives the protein CASSSSGGTYNEQFF.

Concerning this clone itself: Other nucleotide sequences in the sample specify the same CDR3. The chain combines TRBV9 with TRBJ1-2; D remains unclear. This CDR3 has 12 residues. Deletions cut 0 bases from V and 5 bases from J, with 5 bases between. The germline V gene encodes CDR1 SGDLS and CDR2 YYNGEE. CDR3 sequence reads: CASSVGGYGYTF. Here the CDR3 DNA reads TGTGCCAGCAGCGTAGGCGGATATGGCTACACCTTC.

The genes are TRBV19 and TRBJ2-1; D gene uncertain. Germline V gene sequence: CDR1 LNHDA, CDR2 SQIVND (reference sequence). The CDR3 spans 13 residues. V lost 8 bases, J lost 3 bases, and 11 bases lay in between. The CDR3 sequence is CASSLSLYNEQFF. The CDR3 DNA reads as TGTGCCAGTTCTCTCAGTCTCTACAATGAGCAGTTCTTC.

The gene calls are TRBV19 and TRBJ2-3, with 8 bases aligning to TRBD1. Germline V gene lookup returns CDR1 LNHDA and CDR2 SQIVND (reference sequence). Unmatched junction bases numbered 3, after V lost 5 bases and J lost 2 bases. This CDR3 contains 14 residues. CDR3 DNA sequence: TGTGCCAGTAGTCAGGACAGGGCCACAGATACGCAGTATTTT. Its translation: CASSQDRATDTQYF.

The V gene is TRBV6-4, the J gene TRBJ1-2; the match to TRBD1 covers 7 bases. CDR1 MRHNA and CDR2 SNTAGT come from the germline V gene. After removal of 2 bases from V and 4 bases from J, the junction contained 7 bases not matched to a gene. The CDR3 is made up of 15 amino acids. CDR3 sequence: CASSDPTTGIYGYTF. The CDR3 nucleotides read TGTGCCAGCAGTGACCCAACGACAGGGATCTATGGCTACACCTTC.

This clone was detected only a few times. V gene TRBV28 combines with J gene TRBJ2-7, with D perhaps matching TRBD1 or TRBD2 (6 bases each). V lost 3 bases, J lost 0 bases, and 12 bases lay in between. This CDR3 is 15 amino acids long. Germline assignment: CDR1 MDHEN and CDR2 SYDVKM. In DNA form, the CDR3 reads TGTGCCAGCAGTTTTGGGGGGCGAGGCTCCTACGAGCAGTACTTC. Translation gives CASSFGGRGSYEQYF.

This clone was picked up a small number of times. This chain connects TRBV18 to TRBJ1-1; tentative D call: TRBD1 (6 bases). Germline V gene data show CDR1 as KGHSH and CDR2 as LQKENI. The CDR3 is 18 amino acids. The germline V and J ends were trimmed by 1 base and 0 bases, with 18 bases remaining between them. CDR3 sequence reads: CASSPRAVGGVMNTEAFF. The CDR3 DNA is TGTGCCAGCTCACCACGCGCTGTTGGGGGCGTAATGAACACTGAAGCTTTCTTT.

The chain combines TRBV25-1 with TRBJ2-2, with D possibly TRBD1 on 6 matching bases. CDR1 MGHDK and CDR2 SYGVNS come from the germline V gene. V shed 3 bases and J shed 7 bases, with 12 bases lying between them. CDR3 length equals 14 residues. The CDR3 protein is CASSDTGLNGELFF. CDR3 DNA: TGTGCCAGCAGTGATACAGGGTTAAACGGGGAGCTGTTTTTT.

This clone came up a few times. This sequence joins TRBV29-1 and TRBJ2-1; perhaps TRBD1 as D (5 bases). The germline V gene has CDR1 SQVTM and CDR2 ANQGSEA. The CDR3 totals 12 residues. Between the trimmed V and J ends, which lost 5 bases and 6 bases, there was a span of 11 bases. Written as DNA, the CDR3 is TGCAGCGTTCGGTCAGGGTTCAATGAGCAGTTCTTC. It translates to CSVRSGFNEQFF.

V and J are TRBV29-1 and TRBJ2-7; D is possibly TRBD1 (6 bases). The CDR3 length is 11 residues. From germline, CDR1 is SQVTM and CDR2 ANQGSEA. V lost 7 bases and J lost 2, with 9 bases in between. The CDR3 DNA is TGCAGCGCTACAGGGACCTACGAGCAGTACTTC. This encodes CSATGTYEQYF.

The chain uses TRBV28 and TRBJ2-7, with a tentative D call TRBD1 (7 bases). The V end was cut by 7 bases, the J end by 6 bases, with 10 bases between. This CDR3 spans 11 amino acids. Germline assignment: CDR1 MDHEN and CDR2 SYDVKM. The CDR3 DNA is TGTGCCAGCATGCAGGGGGGCGAGCAGTACTTC. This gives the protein CASMQGGEQYF.

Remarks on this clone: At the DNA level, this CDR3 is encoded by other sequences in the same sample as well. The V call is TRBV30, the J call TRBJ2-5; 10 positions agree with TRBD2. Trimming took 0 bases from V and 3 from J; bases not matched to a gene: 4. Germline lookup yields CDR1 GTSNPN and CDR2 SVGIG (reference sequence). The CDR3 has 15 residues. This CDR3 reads CAWSVGLAGEETQYF. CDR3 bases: TGTGCCTGGAGTGTGGGTCTAGCGGGGGAAGAGACCCAGTACTTC.

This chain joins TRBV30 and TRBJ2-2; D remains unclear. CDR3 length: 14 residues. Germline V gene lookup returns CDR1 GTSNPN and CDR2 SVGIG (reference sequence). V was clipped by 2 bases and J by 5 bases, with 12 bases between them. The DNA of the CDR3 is TGTGCCTGGAGTCCACAAGCGAGGACCGGGGAGCTGTTTTTT. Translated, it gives CAWSPQARTGELFF.

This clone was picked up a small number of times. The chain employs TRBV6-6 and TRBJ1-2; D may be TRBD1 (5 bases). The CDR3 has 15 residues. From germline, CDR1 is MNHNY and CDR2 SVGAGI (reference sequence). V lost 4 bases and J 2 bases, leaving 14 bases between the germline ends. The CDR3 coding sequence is TGTGCCAGCAGTTTGCTGGGGGGGATGAACTATGGCTACACCTTC. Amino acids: CASSLLGGMNYGYTF.

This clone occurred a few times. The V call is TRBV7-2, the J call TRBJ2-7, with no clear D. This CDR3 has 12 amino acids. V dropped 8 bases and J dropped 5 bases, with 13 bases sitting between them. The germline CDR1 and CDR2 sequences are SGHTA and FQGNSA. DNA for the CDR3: TGTGCCAGCGAGTTGCAGATCCACGAGCAGTACTTC. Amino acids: CASELQIHEQYF.

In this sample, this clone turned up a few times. The CDR3 coding sequence is TGTGCCAGCAGCTTGTTTGGGACAGCCATCTCTGGGGCCAACGTCCTGACTTTC. This encodes CASSLFGTAISGANVLTF. The chain combines TRBV5-6 with TRBJ2-6; 7 nucleotides align to TRBD1. J lost 0 bases, V lost 1 base, and 7 bases had no gene match. The germline V gene has CDR1 SGHDT and CDR2 YYEEEE. The CDR3 loop spans 18 amino acids.

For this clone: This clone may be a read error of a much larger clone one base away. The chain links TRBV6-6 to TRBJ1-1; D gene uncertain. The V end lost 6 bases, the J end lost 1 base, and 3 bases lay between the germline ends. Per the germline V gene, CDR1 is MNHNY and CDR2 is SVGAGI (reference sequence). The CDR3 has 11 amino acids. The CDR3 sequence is CASSGNTEAFF. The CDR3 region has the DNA TGTGCCAGCAGCGGGAACACTGAAGCTTTCTTT.

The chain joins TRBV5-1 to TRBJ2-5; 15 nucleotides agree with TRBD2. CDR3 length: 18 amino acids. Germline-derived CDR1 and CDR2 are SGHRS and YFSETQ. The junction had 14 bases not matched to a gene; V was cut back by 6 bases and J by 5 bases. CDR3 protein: CASTLPGTSGRKMETQYF. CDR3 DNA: TGCGCCAGCACATTACCCGGGACTAGCGGGAGGAAGATGGAGACCCAGTACTTC.

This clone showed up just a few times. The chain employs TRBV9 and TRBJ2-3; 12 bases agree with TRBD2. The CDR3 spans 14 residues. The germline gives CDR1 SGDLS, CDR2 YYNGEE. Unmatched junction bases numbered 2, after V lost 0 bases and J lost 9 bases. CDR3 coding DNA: TGTGCCAGCAGCGTAGAGCTAGCGGGAGGGACGCAGTATTTT. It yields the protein CASSVELAGGTQYF.